This paragraph covers one TCR beta chain sequence. The antigen is undetermined. The method was immunoSEQ multiplex PCR; TCRdb's version includes in-frame clones alone and lacks a portion of them. The sample consists of 130,000 or so clones, 92% of them appearing once. These data come from a study of T cell responses to AZD1222 COVID-19 vaccine. Study-wide context: Both about-4-week and about-12-week second-dose recipients were combined.

Findings and caveats of the study: Donors were chiefly white British, with a greater number of females, and clonal diversity was perhaps underestimated. A reported finding is that nearly half of spike-specific TCRs target unmutated variant regions.

The CDR3 has 14 amino acids. Trimming took off 3 bases at V and 4 bases at J, with 10 bases between the two ends. From germline, CDR1 is SEHNR and CDR2 FQNEAQ (reference sequence). This clonotype was sampled from an adult in good health. The rearrangement joins TRBV7-9 to TRBJ1-3; D unresolved. Sequencing was performed on peripheral blood, taken on day 0 of AZD1222 vaccination. CDR3 sequence (DNA): TGTGCCAGCAGCTTCCCCTACATAGGAAACACCATATATTTT. It specifies CASSFPYIGNTIYF.